The source of this T cell receptor (beta chain) is a study of blood T cell repertoires in COVID-19. About the research overall: Researchers got acute and convalescent COVID-19 samples from the United States, Italy and Spain. Sources were T cells, B-cell-depleted T cells, or PBMCs; the material itself was cDNA or gDNA.

Clones were sequenced by immunoSEQ multiplex PCR, and TCRdb holds only the in-frame ones, with some missing. The repertoire holds hundreds of thousands of clones, with 80% to 90% as singletons. This CDR3 comprises 14 residues. Germline CDR1 MGHRA, CDR2 YSYEKL. With V trimmed by 8 bases and J by 0 bases, 1 base remained unmatched. The sample consisted of peripheral blood. The V gene is TRBV4-1, the J gene TRBJ2-1, with 10 nucleotides matching TRBD2. This clonotype was obtained from a man between 18 and 35 years old with COVID-19, enrolled during active disease. CDR3 region: CASGLAVSYNEQFF. CDR3 nucleotides: TGCGCCAGCGGACTAGCGGTCTCCTACAATGAGCAGTTCTTC.